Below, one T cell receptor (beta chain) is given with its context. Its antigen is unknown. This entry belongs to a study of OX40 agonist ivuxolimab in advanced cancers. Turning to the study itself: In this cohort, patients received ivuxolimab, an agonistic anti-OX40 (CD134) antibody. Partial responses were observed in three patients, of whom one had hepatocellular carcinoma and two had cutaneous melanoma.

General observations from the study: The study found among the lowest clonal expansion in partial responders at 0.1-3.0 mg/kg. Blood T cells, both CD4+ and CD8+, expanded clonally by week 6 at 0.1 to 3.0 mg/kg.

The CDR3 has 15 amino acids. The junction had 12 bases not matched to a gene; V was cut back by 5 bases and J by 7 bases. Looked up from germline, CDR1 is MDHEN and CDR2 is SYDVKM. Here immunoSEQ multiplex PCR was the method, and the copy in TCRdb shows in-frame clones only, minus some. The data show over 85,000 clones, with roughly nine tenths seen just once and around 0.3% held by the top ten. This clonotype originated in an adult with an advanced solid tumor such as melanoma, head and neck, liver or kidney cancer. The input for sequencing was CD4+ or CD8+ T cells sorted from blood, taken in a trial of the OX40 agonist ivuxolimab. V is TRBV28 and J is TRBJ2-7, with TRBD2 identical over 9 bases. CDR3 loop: CASSEPGLASYEQYF. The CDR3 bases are TGTGCCAGCAGTGAGCCGGGACTAGCTTCTTATGAGCAGTACTTC.